The 17 T cell receptor beta chains in this list originate from one sample, sequenced in a study of blood T cell repertoires in COVID-19. Some clones are missing from TCRdb's copy, which holds only in-frame ones; the method was immunoSEQ multiplex PCR. The profile covers 300,000 to 400,000 clones, with about nine tenths appearing a single time and about 7% taken by the ten largest. Material for sequencing was peripheral blood. The receptor source for this set is a woman aged 70-85 years with COVID-19, enrolled during active disease.

This chain links TRBV10-1 with TRBJ1-1, with 8 bases aligning to TRBD1. CDR3 length equals 16 residues. Losses at the gene ends were 0 bases for V and 5 bases for J; bases not matched to a gene: 8. CDR1 and CDR2 (germline): WNHNN, SYGVQD (reference sequence). The CDR3 bases are TGCGCCAGCAGTGAGTCGCCAGGGGGCGGGAAGACTGAAGCTTTCTTT. Translating it yields CASSESPGGGKTEAFF.

This clone was observed a few times. This chain connects TRBV21-1 to TRBJ1-2; the table's TRBD1 call for D was not verified on the DNA. TRBV21-1 corresponds to a pseudogene. The CDR3 consists of 22 residues. The DNA of the CDR3 is TGTGCCAGCAGCACCCTGGGTCAGACAGGGGAACATAAGACCGTAGCTAACTATGGCTACACCTTC. Translating it yields CASSTLGQTGEHKTVANYGYTF.

The V gene is TRBV19, the J gene TRBJ1-2; 10 nucleotides line up with TRBD1. V was clipped by 9 bases and J by 5 bases; unmatched bases: 9. The CDR3 runs 14 residues. From germline, CDR1 is LNHDA and CDR2 SQIVND (reference sequence). In nucleotides, the CDR3 is TGTGCCAGCCGGGACAGGGGAAGGCGGTATGGCTACACCTTC. This codes for CASRDRGRRYGYTF.

This clone was observed a handful of times. The chain joins TRBV24-1 to TRBJ2-2; a possible D gene is TRBD2 (7 bases). The V end lost 3 bases, the J end lost 2 bases, and 12 bases lay between the germline ends. The CDR3 covers 16 residues. Germline V CDR1 and CDR2: KGHDR, SFDVKD. The CDR3 is CATSDGGGGNTGELFF. Here the CDR3 DNA reads TGTGCCACCAGTGATGGGGGAGGGGGAAACACCGGGGAGCTGTTTTTT.

The V call is TRBV5-1, the J call TRBJ2-5; maybe TRBD1 (6 bases). The CDR3 has 15 residues. V was shortened by 2 bases and J by 1 base, with 12 bases between the two germline ends. Germline loops: CDR1 SGHRS, CDR2 YFSETQ. The CDR3 DNA reads TGCGCCAGCAGCTTTCTACAGGGACCCCAAGAGACCCAGTACTTC. Protein sequence: CASSFLQGPQETQYF.

The chain recombines TRBV7-9 with TRBJ1-3; D remains unclear. Germline-derived CDR1 and CDR2 are SEHNR and FQNEAQ (reference sequence). With 2 bases removed from V and 0 bases from J, the gap between germline ends came to 11 bases. The CDR3 runs 16 residues. CDR3 residues: CASSLREGYSGNTIYF. The CDR3 DNA sequence: TGTGCCAGCAGCTTACGGGAGGGATACTCTGGAAACACCATATATTTT.

The genes are TRBV7-2 and TRBJ1-3; TRBD1 might be the D (5 bases). CDR3 length: 16 residues. Trimming took off 2 bases at V and 0 bases at J, with 11 bases between the two ends. CDR1 is SGHTA, CDR2 FQGNSA, per germline. Here the CDR3 DNA reads TGTGCCAGCAGCTTATCGGGGGTCTACTCTGGAAACACCATATATTTT. The encoded protein is CASSLSGVYSGNTIYF.

The chain has TRBV6-1 and TRBJ2-7, with 7 bases identical to TRBD2. The CDR3 runs to 16 residues. V shed 1 base, J shed 4 bases, and the junction held 10 bases outside the gene matches. CDR1 is MNHNS, CDR2 SASEGT, per germline. CDR3 nucleotides: TGTGCCAGCAGTGAAGATGTGGGAGGGTCCATTTACGAGCAGTACTTC. As protein: CASSEDVGGSIYEQYF.

The chain has TRBV5-1 and TRBJ1-3, with D unresolved. The germline CDR1 and CDR2 sequences are SGHRS and YFSETQ. This CDR3 region has 14 residues. The V end lost 1 base, the J end lost 3 bases, and 8 bases lay between the germline ends. The CDR3 DNA is TGCGCCAGCAGCTTGAATACGGTTGGAAACACCATATATTTT. It yields the protein CASSLNTVGNTIYF. Full variable domain (outside the CDR3, taken from reference TRBV5-1 and TRBJ1-3): KAGVTQTPRYLIKTRGQQVTLSCSPISGHRSVSWYQQTPGQGLQFLFEYFSETQRNKGNFPGRFSGRQFSNSRSEMNVSTLELGDSALYLCASSLNTVGNTIYFGEGSWLTVV.

J is TRBJ1-2 and V is TRBV15, with D possibly TRBD1 on 5 matching bases. The V gene lost 0 bases and the J gene lost 4 bases, with 15 bases spanning the gap. Germline lookup yields CDR1 LNHNV and CDR2 YYDKDF (reference sequence). This CDR3 region has 16 residues. In DNA, the CDR3 is TGTGCCACCAGCAGAGATCTGGGGCGCCTCGGCTATGGCTACACCTTC. This gives the protein CATSRDLGRLGYGYTF.

This rearrangement joins TRBV19 to TRBJ2-2; TRBD1 is a possible D gene (5 bases). The CDR3 loop spans 12 amino acids. The V and J ends lost 8 bases and 5 bases respectively, with 9 bases between them. CDR1 and CDR2 (germline): LNHDA, SQIVND (reference sequence). CDR3 DNA sequence: TGTGCCAGTCGGAAGGGGACCGGGGAGCTGTTTTTT. As protein: CASRKGTGELFF.

V is TRBV19 and J is TRBJ2-6; TRBD2 might be the D (6 bases). V lost 7 bases and J 3 bases, leaving 16 bases between the germline ends. The CDR3 sequence is 16 residues long. The germline CDR1 and CDR2 sequences are LNHDA and SQIVND (reference sequence). CDR3 nucleotide sequence: TGTGCCAGTACCGGGACTGGGGGTGGTGGGGCCAACGTCCTGACTTTC. Translation gives CASTGTGGGGANVLTF.

V gene TRBV5-1 combines with J gene TRBJ1-2; 11 positions agree with TRBD1. The CDR3 is 15 residues long. CDR1 is SGHRS and CDR2 is YFSETQ in the germline V gene. Unmatched junction bases numbered 6, after V lost 4 bases and J lost 4 bases. Here the CDR3 DNA reads TGCGCCAGCAGCACCGGACAGGGGGCTCCCTATGGCTACACCTTC. Amino acid sequence: CASSTGQGAPYGYTF. The full variable domain, its missing parts supplied by reference TRBV5-1 and TRBJ1-2, is KAGVTQTPRYLIKTRGQQVTLSCSPISGHRSVSWYQQTPGQGLQFLFEYFSETQRNKGNFPGRFSGRQFSNSRSEMNVSTLELGDSALYLCASSTGQGAPYGYTFGSGTRLTVV.

This clone was detected a few times. The chain employs TRBV5-1 and TRBJ1-2; 7 positions match TRBD1. The J segment lost 6 bases and the V segment lost 0 bases, leaving 2 bases of the junction unmatched. The CDR3 spans 13 residues. The germline V gene has CDR1 SGHRS and CDR2 YFSETQ. The DNA of the CDR3 is TGCGCCAGCAGCTTGGAACAGGGGAATGGCTACACCTTC. Its protein is CASSLEQGNGYTF.

The chain is built from TRBV3-1 (or the pseudogene TRBV3-2) and TRBJ1-4, with D tentatively TRBD1 (6 bases). CDR3 length equals 17 residues. Germline assignment: CDR1 LGHDT and CDR2 YNNKEL (reference sequence). V shed 5 bases and J shed 0 bases, with 16 bases lying between them. The chain's CDR3 is CASSTLNRAATNEKLFF. For the CDR3, the DNA is TGTGCCAGCAGCACCTTAAACAGGGCCGCAACTAATGAAAAACTGTTTTTT.

This chain connects TRBV4-2 to TRBJ2-7; 7 bases align to TRBD2. The CDR3 contains 15 residues. V was clipped by 1 base and J by 5 bases; unmatched bases: 8. CDR1 is LGHNA, CDR2 YNFKEQ, per germline. The CDR3 loop is CASSQVGGGTNEQYF. The CDR3 DNA follows: TGTGCCAGCAGCCAAGTGGGCGGGGGAACCAACGAGCAGTACTTC.

This sequence joins TRBV5-4 and TRBJ2-5, with 12 bases lining up with TRBD2. The CDR3 is 16 residues long. The trim removed 0 bases at V and 4 bases at J, leaving 4 bases unmatched. The germline CDR1 and CDR2 sequences are SGHNT and YYREEE (reference sequence). The CDR3 sequence: CASSLASGGATETQYF. The CDR3 DNA follows: TGTGCCAGCAGCTTGGCTAGCGGGGGGGCTACAGAGACCCAGTACTTC.